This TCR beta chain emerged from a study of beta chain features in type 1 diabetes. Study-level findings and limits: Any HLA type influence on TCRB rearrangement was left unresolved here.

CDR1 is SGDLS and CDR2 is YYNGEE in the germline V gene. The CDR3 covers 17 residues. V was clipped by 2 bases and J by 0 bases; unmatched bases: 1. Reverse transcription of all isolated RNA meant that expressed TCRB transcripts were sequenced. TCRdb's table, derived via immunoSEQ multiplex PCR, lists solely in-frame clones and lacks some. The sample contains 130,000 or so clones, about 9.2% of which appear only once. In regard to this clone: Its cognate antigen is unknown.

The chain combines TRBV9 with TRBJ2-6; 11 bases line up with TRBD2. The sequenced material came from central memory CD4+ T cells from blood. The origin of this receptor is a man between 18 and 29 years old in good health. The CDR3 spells CASSVSGGASGANVLTF. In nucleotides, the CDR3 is TGTGCCAGCAGCGTTAGCGGGGGGGCCTCTGGGGCCAACGTCCTGACTTTC.